This TCR beta chain was obtained from a study of T cell responses to AZD1222 COVID-19 vaccine. Whole-study findings and limits: Spike-specific TCR breadth and depth grew following two AZD1222 doses. Possibly, clonal diversity was underestimated; donors were largely white British and included more females.

Assay used: immunoSEQ multiplex PCR; TCRdb lists only in-frame clones, some missing. Of over 130,000 clones detected, roughly nine tenths appear once; the ten largest clones hold about a tenth. Germline CDR1 LGHNA, CDR2 YNFKEQ. CDR3 length equals 15 residues. Trimming shortened V by 0 bases and J by 4 bases, and 12 bases separated the two germline ends. In regard to this clone: Its target is unknown.

This clonotype was obtained from an adult who received the AZD1222 COVID-19 vaccine. The sample was peripheral blood, taken 28 days after the second AZD1222 dose. The rearrangement links TRBV4-2 to TRBJ2-5; tentatively, D is TRBD1 (5 bases). The CDR3 nucleotides are TGTGCCAGCAGCCAAGACCTAGTTAGGGGAGAGACCCAGTACTTC. This translates into CASSQDLVRGETQYF.